This is a list of T cell receptor beta chains from one sample in a study of shared clonotypes between healthy human individuals. The data were produced by immunoSEQ multiplex PCR, yet TCRdb's version contains in-frame clones alone and is incomplete. The sample records some 1,600,000 clones, about 98% being singletons. The source material was naive CD4+ T cells sorted from blood. These receptors all come from a man younger than 40 in good health. Both conserved end residues are part of each CDR3. D genes are given only for firm matches. Size tells how often a clone was seen (once, few, many) or the class of an expanded clone, and some rows leave it out.

TRBV9	-	-	TRBJ2-7	CASSVTGFGYEQYF	TGTGCCAGCAGCGTTACAGGGTTTGGGTACGAGCAGTACTTC
TRBV7-2	-	-	TRBJ2-1	CASSFDPNNEQFF	TGTGCCAGCAGCTTCGATCCGAACAATGAGCAGTTCTTC
TRBV28	-	TRBD2	TRBJ2-7	CASSLTGEGRFYEQYF	TGTGCCAGCAGTTTAACGGGGGAGGGCCGGTTCTACGAGCAGTACTTC
TRBV7-9	-	-	TRBJ2-7	CASSLSLGQKSPSSYEQYF	TGTGCCAGCAGCTTATCACTTGGACAGAAGAGTCCCAGCTCCTACGAGCAGTACTTC
TRBV18	-	TRBD1	TRBJ1-4	CASSRTGQGVEKLFF	TGTGCCAGCTCACGGACGGGACAGGGGGTAGAAAAACTGTTTTTT
TRBV15	-	-	TRBJ1-5	CATSRDETYQPQHF	TGTGCCACCAGCAGAGACGAAACTTATCAGCCCCAGCATTTT
TRBV5-1	-	-	TRBJ2-1	CASSLSGRTDYNEQFF	TGCGCCAGCAGCTTGAGTGGCCGGACCGATTACAATGAGCAGTTCTTC
TRBV7-9	-	TRBD1	TRBJ2-7	CASSPGTEIYEQYF	TGTGCCAGCAGCCCCGGGACAGAGATCTACGAGCAGTACTTC
TRBV7-8	once	-	TRBJ1-3	CASSSPTVSGNTIYF	TGTGCCAGCAGCTCGCCGACCGTCTCTGGAAACACCATATATTTT
TRBV9	few	TRBD2	TRBJ2-7	CASSVLAGPYEQYF	TGTGCCAGCAGCGTACTAGCGGGACCCTACGAGCAGTACTTC
TRBV18	few	-	TRBJ2-5	CASSPRETQYF	TGTGCCAGCTCACCGAGAGAGACCCAGTACTTC
TRBV5-4	-	-	TRBJ2-7	CASSLESNTYEQYF	TGTGCCAGCAGCTTGGAGTCAAATACCTACGAGCAGTACTTC
TRBV7-9	-	-	TRBJ1-2	CASSLRRARITF	TGTGCCAGCAGCTTAAGGCGGGCCCGGATCACCTTC
TRBV5-4	-	-	TRBJ2-2	CASSLVQDTGELFF	TGTGCCAGCAGCTTGGTACAAGACACCGGGGAGCTGTTTTTT
TRBV5-5	-	-	TRBJ2-7	CASSLGYGTHNSYEQYF	TGTGCCAGCAGCTTGGGCTATGGGACTCACAACTCCTACGAGCAGTACTTC